This passage covers 27 T cell receptor beta chains from one sample sequenced in a study of blood T cells in healthy people across ages (dated by TCRdb to the mid-2010s). Library prep was done by 5' RACE. The instrument given in TCRdb is Illumina HiSeq 2500. A second PCR of roughly 7 to 11 cycles was performed with a sample-barcoded 5' primer and a J-beta primer mix. The public reads were reprocessed in TCRdb via fastp at Q25 and MiXCR, keeping in-frame beta chains. Each entry merges the rows of one CDR3 protein and shows their most common DNA and genes. The sample table records approximately 1.5 million distinct CDR3 sequences; about 31% of these occur just once. Jointly, the top ten make up approximately 10% of the sample. The material sequenced was blood. The origin of the receptors is a woman in her twenties or thirties in good health.

The V gene is TRBV20-1, the J gene TRBJ2-4; D not resolved. With the DNA end fitting TRBJ2-7 better, the J assignment may be wrong. CDR3 length: 15 amino acids. The V gene's germline CDR1 is DFQATT and CDR2 SNEGSKA (reference sequence). The CDR3 nucleotides are TGCAGTGCTAGAGTGACGGGCTGGATGGACGACGAGCAGTACTTC. Protein: CSARVTGWMDDEQYF.

This clonotype was found once. The chain links TRBV30 to TRBJ2-5; D call uncertain. V was cut by 7 bases and J by 4 bases, with 10 bases left in between. Germline-derived CDR1 and CDR2 are GTSNPN and SVGIG (reference sequence). The CDR3 runs 11 residues. CDR3 in amino acids: CALRLSETQYF. In nucleotides, the CDR3 is TGTGCCTTGCGCCTCTCAGAGACCCAGTACTTC.

The rearrangement links TRBV7-8 to TRBJ2-3; no firm D call. Germline V lookup: CDR1 SGHVS, CDR2 FQNEAQ. The CDR3 is made up of 17 amino acids. The V end was cut by 5 bases, the J end by 2 bases, with 20 bases between. The CDR3 sequence: CASSPRAGSLSTDTQYF. For the CDR3, the DNA is TGTGCCAGCAGCCCCCGGGCAGGTAGTCTGTCCACAGATACGCAGTATTTT.

The chain is built from TRBV20-1 and TRBJ1-5; D gene ambiguous. Trimming cost V 6 bases and J 3 bases, with 12 bases left between them. Germline lookup yields CDR1 DFQATT and CDR2 SNEGSKA (reference sequence). This CDR3 contains 13 residues. CDR3 residues: CSATRIINQPQHF. The DNA of the CDR3 is TGCAGTGCCACGCGGATAATCAATCAGCCCCAGCATTTT.

This clonotype was recorded at least ten times. The chain employs TRBV5-5 and TRBJ2-1; the D is unclear. CDR1 and CDR2 (germline): SGHKS, YYEKEE (reference sequence). The V end lost 4 bases, the J end lost 8 bases, and 13 bases lay between the germline ends. The CDR3 has 13 amino acids. CDR3 region: CASSPTWFDEQFF. Written as DNA, the CDR3 is TGTGCCAGCAGCCCCACGTGGTTTGATGAGCAGTTCTTC.

V is TRBV7-2 and J is TRBJ1-1, with D possibly being TRBD1 (6 bases). The CDR3 is 14 residues long. Germline V CDR1 and CDR2: SGHTA, FQGNSA. The germline V and J ends were trimmed by 1 base and 9 bases, with 15 bases remaining between them. CDR3 sequence (DNA): TGTGCCAGCAGCTTAGGGGGGCTAACAGAAAAAGCTTTCTTT. This translates into CASSLGGLTEKAFF.

The chain has TRBV6-1 and TRBJ2-3; weak D call: TRBD2 (5 bases). This CDR3 is built from 15 residues. V lost 1 base and J lost 2, with 10 bases in between. From germline, CDR1 is MNHNS and CDR2 SASEGT. The CDR3 bases are TGTGCCAGCAGTGAAGTGTGGAGGATCACAGATACGCAGTATTTT. Translating gives CASSEVWRITDTQYF.

The genes are TRBV10-2 and TRBJ1-1; D is possibly TRBD1 (6 bases). Germline CDR1 and CDR2: WSHSY and SAAADI. Trimming took 2 bases from V and 2 from J, leaving 9 bases between them. The CDR3 runs to 14 residues. CDR3 sequence: CASSEPTGNTEAFF. The CDR3, as DNA: TGCGCCAGCAGTGAGCCGACAGGCAACACTGAAGCTTTCTTT.

This clonotype was detected many times. V is TRBV29-1 and J is TRBJ2-5; the D call may be TRBD1 or TRBD2 (6 bases each). V lost 3 bases and J 4 bases, leaving 15 bases between the germline ends. CDR1 SQVTM and CDR2 ANQGSEA come from the germline V gene. This CDR3 is built from 14 residues. CDR3 sequence (DNA): TGCAGCGTTGATCCAGGGGACGGGGGAGAGACCCAGTACTTC. It is translated as CSVDPGDGGETQYF.

This sequence joins TRBV9 and TRBJ2-6, with TRBD1 matching over 7 bases. Germline V gene data show CDR1 as SGDLS and CDR2 as YYNGEE. The CDR3 consists of 16 residues. The junction had 5 bases not matched to a gene; V was cut back by 3 bases and J by 2 bases. CDR3 sequence (DNA): TGTGCCAGCAGCGACCCCGACAGGGCTGGGGCCAACGTCCTGACTTTC. Its protein product is CASSDPDRAGANVLTF.

The CDR3 is CSASKDTYEQYF. DNA of the CDR3: TGCAGTGCTTCGAAGGATACCTACGAGCAGTACTTC. The chain employs TRBV20-1 and TRBJ2-7; D remains unclear. The CDR3 is made up of 12 amino acids. Germline CDR1 reads DFQATT; CDR2 reads SNEGSKA (reference sequence). Deletions cut 5 bases from V and 2 bases from J, with 10 bases between.

As concerns this clonotype: A read error may account for a junction end that differs from germline. The genes are TRBV16 and TRBJ2-5; 7 bases line up with TRBD1. Germline V gene lookup returns CDR1 KGHSY and CDR2 FQNENV. The length of the CDR3 is 14 residues. The CDR3 loop is CASSRTGTPETRYF. The CDR3 DNA is TGTGCCAGCAGCCGGACAGGAACCCCGGAGACCCGGTACTTC.

There are many counts of this clonotype. V usage is TRBV2 and J usage is TRBJ2-6; the D is unclear. V was shortened by 8 bases and J by 2 bases, with 4 bases between the two germline ends. Germline loops: CDR1 SNHLY, CDR2 FYNNEI. The CDR3 contains 12 residues. The CDR3 nucleotides read TGTGCCAGCCGGCCTGGGGCCAACGTCCTGACTTTC. It is translated as CASRPGANVLTF.

As DNA, the CDR3 is TGCGCCAGCAGCAGAGTACTTAACACCGGGGAGCTGTTTTTT. Residues: CASSRVLNTGELFF. The V and J genes are TRBV5-1 and TRBJ2-2; unclear D gene. Germline CDR1 is SGHRS and CDR2 is YFSETQ. With 4 bases removed from V and 2 bases from J, the gap between germline ends came to 9 bases. The CDR3 consists of 14 residues.

The gene calls are TRBV29-1 and TRBJ2-7; 7 bases match TRBD1. Per the germline V gene, CDR1 is SQVTM and CDR2 is ANQGSEA. The V and J ends lost 4 bases and 2 bases, in that order; junction bases with no gene match: 14. This CDR3 spans 16 amino acids. The CDR3 sequence: CSVGGYRDRPPYEQYF. CDR3 DNA sequence: TGCAGCGTTGGGGGATATAGGGACAGACCTCCCTACGAGCAGTACTTC.

This clonotype appeared a few times. The chain links TRBV27 to TRBJ1-5; D not resolved. V lost 6 bases to trimming and J lost 4 bases, with 13 bases between them. This CDR3 is built from 14 residues. Germline V gene sequence: CDR1 MNHEY, CDR2 SMNVEV (reference sequence). CDR3 coding DNA: TGTGCCAGCAGGGGATCGTGGGTTAATCAGCCCCAGCATTTT. Translating gives CASRGSWVNQPQHF.

This chain uses TRBV7-3 with TRBJ2-3; TRBD2 matches at 9 bases. The CDR3 sequence is 17 residues long. The trim removed 1 base at V and 7 bases at J, leaving 12 bases unmatched. The germline V gene encodes CDR1 SGHTA and CDR2 FQGTGA. The DNA of the CDR3 is TGTGCCAGCAGCTTAAGGGGAAAGCGGGGGGTCTCCCATACGCAGTATTTT. Its protein product is CASSLRGKRGVSHTQYF.

In this sample, this clonotype turned up a few times. Being one base from a much bigger clone, this may be a read error. This chain uses TRBV24-1 with TRBJ2-7; the match to TRBD2 covers 7 bases. CDR3 length equals 14 residues. CDR1 is KGHDR and CDR2 is SFDVKD in the germline V gene. This chain's CDR3 is CTTSGDFQGNEQYF. CDR3 nucleotide sequence: TGTACCACCAGCGGGGACTTCCAGGGTAACGAGCAGTACTTC.

The chain combines TRBV5-1 with TRBJ2-5; D not certain. Germline V lookup: CDR1 SGHRS, CDR2 YFSETQ. The V end was cut by 0 bases, the J end by 1 base, with 13 bases between. The length of the CDR3 is 16 residues. In DNA form, the CDR3 reads TGCGCCAGCAGCTTGGGGTACACAGAGCTCCAAGAGACCCAGTACTTC. Amino acid sequence: CASSLGYTELQETQYF.

The rearrangement joins TRBV27 to TRBJ1-5; D is perhaps TRBD1 (5 bases). Germline V gene lookup returns CDR1 MNHEY and CDR2 SMNVEV (reference sequence). Trimming took off 6 bases at V and 1 base at J, with 16 bases between the two ends. The CDR3 sequence is 16 residues long. The chain's CDR3 is CASSSRTPGSNQPQHF. DNA for the CDR3: TGTGCCAGCAGCTCACGGACACCTGGGAGCAATCAGCCCCAGCATTTT.

This chain joins TRBV19 and TRBJ2-7; TRBD1 matches at 9 bases. The CDR3 totals 14 residues. Per germline, CDR1 LNHDA and CDR2 SQIVND (reference sequence). V gave up 3 bases and J gave up 3 bases; unmatched junction bases: 3. This CDR3 reads CASSMTGGDYEQYF. CDR3 DNA: TGTGCCAGTAGTATGACAGGGGGGGACTACGAGCAGTACTTC.

This clonotype has just a few counts. This chain joins TRBV3-1 and TRBJ2-7; 10 nucleotides align to TRBD2. Looked up from germline, CDR1 is LGHDT and CDR2 is YNNKEL (reference sequence). This CDR3 region has 16 residues. Trimming took 0 bases from V and 0 from J; bases not matched to a gene: 2. The CDR3 is CASSQDSGRLSYEQYF. For the CDR3, the DNA is TGTGCCAGCAGCCAAGATAGCGGGAGGCTCTCCTACGAGCAGTACTTC.

This clonotype was picked up a small number of times. The gene calls are TRBV4-1 and TRBJ1-6; 8 bases line up with TRBD1. The V segment lost 4 bases and the J segment 10 bases; nucleotides outside the gene matches: 9. Germline V gene sequence: CDR1 MGHRA, CDR2 YSYEKL. The CDR3 has 15 amino acids. This CDR3 reads CASSLAQGGGSPLHF. The CDR3 region has the DNA TGCGCCAGCAGCCTGGCACAGGGGGGAGGGTCACCCCTCCACTTT.

The CDR3 sequence: CASSPGQFYNEQFF. In nucleotides, the CDR3 is TGTGCCAGCAGCCCGGGACAGTTTTACAATGAGCAGTTCTTC. V is TRBV7-3 and J is TRBJ2-1, with TRBD1 matching 7 bases. The germline gives CDR1 SGHTA, CDR2 FQGTGA. This CDR3 region has 14 residues. The V and J ends lost 5 bases and 4 bases, in that order; junction bases with no gene match: 5.

The chain combines TRBV27 with TRBJ1-5; D remains unclear. Trimming removed 5 bases from V and 5 bases from J, with 13 bases in between. Germline V gene lookup returns CDR1 MNHEY and CDR2 SMNVEV (reference sequence). The CDR3 has 14 amino acids. DNA of the CDR3: TGTGCCAGCAGTAGGGCCGATCCCCATCAGCCCCAGCATTTT. Residues: CASSRADPHQPQHF.

This clonotype has just one count. An end of the junction differs from the germline gene, which may be a read error. The chain employs TRBV20-1 and TRBJ2-3; 11 nucleotides line up with TRBD2. Germline-derived CDR1 and CDR2 are DFQATT and SNEGSKA (reference sequence). The CDR3 has 14 residues. The CDR3 sequence: CSATASGRSDAQYF. The CDR3 nucleotides read TGCAGTGCAACTGCTAGCGGGAGGTCAGATGCGCAGTATTTT.

The rearrangement links TRBV7-9 to TRBJ2-1, with 7 bases matching TRBD1. Trimming at V came to 3 bases and at J to 6 bases, leaving 5 bases not matched to a gene. Germline V gene lookup returns CDR1 SEHNR and CDR2 FQNEAQ (reference sequence). This CDR3 has 14 amino acids. This CDR3 reads CASSLRQGANEQFF. As DNA, the CDR3 is TGTGCCAGCAGCTTGAGACAGGGTGCCAATGAGCAGTTCTTC. Based on the CDR3 plus reference TRBV7-9 and TRBJ2-1, the full variable domain is DTGVSQNPRHKITKRGQNVTFRCDPISEHNRLYWYRQTLGQGPEFLTYFQNEAQLEKSRLLSDRFSAERPKGSFSTLEIQRTEQGDSAMYLCASSLRQGANEQFFGPGTRLTVL.